This T cell receptor beta chain is drawn from a study of T cells expressing NK-cell markers. Study-wide context: Sorted CD3+CD56-NKG2C+, CD3+CD56+NKG2C- and CD3+CD56+NKG2C+ T cells were the source of the TCR beta repertoires. With respect to HCMV, most of the eight sequenced donors were seropositive, and one was seronegative.

The V gene's germline CDR1 is SEHNR and CDR2 FQNEAQ (reference sequence). The length of the CDR3 is 17 residues. General observations from the study: Several of the donors carried dominant NKG2C+ clonotypes that took up roughly 1.0-7.5% of their CD8+ T cells.

Generation of TCR beta cDNA was performed by 5'RACE template switching incorporating UMIs. TCRdb reprocessed the 5' RACE reads and keeps a single row for each CDR3 protein, giving no DNA. In all, the sample yields about 550,000 distinct CDR3 sequences. Notes on this clonotype: The antigen is undetermined.

The V gene is TRBV7-9, the J gene TRBJ1-5; TCRdb's assignment of TRBD1 cannot be checked, as there is no DNA. The material sequenced was blood T cells: a sorted CD56 or NKG2C T cell subset, CD4+ or CD8+ T cells, or bulk PBMC T cells (not recorded which). The TCR sequence derives from a man aged 18 to 30 in good health. The CDR3 here is CASSRHTGAEWEQPQHF. Variable domain in full (rest from reference TRBV7-9 and TRBJ1-5): DTGVSQNPRHKITKRGQNVTFRCDPISEHNRLYWYRQTLGQGPEFLTYFQNEAQLEKSRLLSDRFSAERPKGSFSTLEIQRTEQGDSAMYLCASSRHTGAEWEQPQHFGDGTRLSIL.